These 23 T cell receptor beta chains were all obtained from the same sample, sequenced in a study of cytomegalovirus exposure and HLA in healthy donors. PCR was performed using 60 Vbeta and 13 Jbeta primers. Libraries were prepared by immunoSEQ multiplex PCR; TCRdb keeps only in-frame clonotypes and omits some of them. Counted here are over 150,000 clones, approximately 80% occurring once; the ten biggest clones make up about 7%. Sequenced material: PBMCs. The source of these receptors is a woman aged 25 to 39 in good health and CMV-seropositive.

This chain links TRBV7-9 with TRBJ2-3, with no clear D. Deletions cut 5 bases from V and 4 bases from J, with 7 bases between. This CDR3 is 12 amino acids long. CDR1 SEHNR and CDR2 FQNEAQ come from the germline V gene (reference sequence). DNA of the CDR3: TGTGCCAGCAGCAAAGCTCCAGATACGCAGTATTTT. Residues: CASSKAPDTQYF.

In nucleotides, the CDR3 is TGTGCCAGCAGTGAACGACGGGGGGTAAACTCCTACGAGCAGTACTTC. Translated: CASSERRGVNSYEQYF. The chain recombines TRBV6-1 with TRBJ2-7; TRBD2 agrees at 7 bases. Per the germline V gene, CDR1 is MNHNS and CDR2 is SASEGT. The V segment lost 2 bases and the J segment 0 bases; nucleotides outside the gene matches: 7. The CDR3 has 16 amino acids.

The chain recombines TRBV19 with TRBJ2-3; D is undetermined. V lost 3 bases and J 1 base, leaving 14 bases between the germline ends. Germline V CDR1 and CDR2: LNHDA, SQIVND (reference sequence). The CDR3 extends over 16 amino acids. Here the CDR3 DNA reads TGTGCCAGTAGTATGAGGCACTACCCGCGCACAGATACGCAGTATTTT. Translated: CASSMRHYPRTDTQYF.

The chain is built from TRBV7-9 and TRBJ2-7; 9 bases line up with TRBD1. Germline V gene data show CDR1 as SEHNR and CDR2 as FQNEAQ (reference sequence). V gave up 5 bases and J gave up 4 bases; unmatched junction bases: 6. CDR3 length: 14 amino acids. The DNA of the CDR3 is TGTGCCAGCAGCAGTACAGGGGGCAGGTACGAGCAGTACTTC. Translating gives CASSSTGGRYEQYF. Full variable domain (remainder filled in from reference TRBV7-9 and TRBJ2-7): DTGVSQNPRHKITKRGQNVTFRCDPISEHNRLYWYRQTLGQGPEFLTYFQNEAQLEKSRLLSDRFSAERPKGSFSTLEIQRTEQGDSAMYLCASSSTGGRYEQYFGPGTRLTVT.

This chain links TRBV18 with TRBJ1-2; no reliable D call. This CDR3 region has 12 residues. Per the germline V gene, CDR1 is KGHSH and CDR2 is LQKENI. Deletions cut 2 bases from V and 8 bases from J, with 9 bases between. In nucleotides, the CDR3 is TGTGCCAGCTCACCAAAGCGGCAGGGCTACACCTTC. Translated, it gives CASSPKRQGYTF.

V is TRBV9 and J is TRBJ2-3, with D perhaps TRBD1 (7 bases). The germline CDR1 and CDR2 sequences are SGDLS and YYNGEE. This CDR3 comprises 17 residues. V lost 5 bases to trimming and J lost 2 bases, with 21 bases between them. The CDR3 reads CASSWRGHTEDTDTQYF. The CDR3 DNA is TGTGCCAGCAGTTGGAGGGGGCACACCGAAGACACAGATACGCAGTATTTT.

The chain is built from TRBV19 and TRBJ1-6; possible D gene TRBD1, 5 bases. V was trimmed by 1 base and J by 7 bases, leaving 17 bases between them. Germline CDR1 is LNHDA and CDR2 is SQIVND (reference sequence). The CDR3 consists of 17 residues. The CDR3 DNA is TGTGCCAGTAGTATAGCCCGGACCCACCGGGGGAATTCACCCCTCCACTTT. This gives the protein CASSIARTHRGNSPLHF.

The rearrangement links TRBV9 to TRBJ2-1; 11 bases line up with TRBD2. Germline V gives CDR1 SGDLS, CDR2 YYNGEE. The trim removed 4 bases at V and 3 bases at J, leaving 9 bases unmatched. The CDR3 runs to 17 residues. The CDR3 sequence: CASSISGGAQIYNEQFF. DNA of the CDR3: TGTGCCAGCAGCATTAGCGGGGGGGCTCAAATCTACAATGAGCAGTTCTTC.

The count of this clone is one. The rearrangement joins TRBV27 to TRBJ1-4; D possibly corresponds to TRBD1 (6 bases). Trimming shortened V by 4 bases and J by 8 bases, and 17 bases separated the two germline ends. This CDR3 spans 15 amino acids. The germline CDR1 and CDR2 sequences are MNHEY and SMNVEV (reference sequence). DNA for the CDR3: TGTGCCAGCAGTTCACAACAGGGTAACTGGGAAAAACTGTTTTTT. This sequence encodes CASSSQQGNWEKLFF.

The rearrangement links TRBV2 to TRBJ1-1; 7 positions match TRBD1. Per the germline V gene, CDR1 is SNHLY and CDR2 is FYNNEI. There are 11 residues in the CDR3. V was pared by 6 bases and J by 11 bases, with 6 bases of the junction left unmatched. The CDR3 DNA reads as TGTGCCAGCAGGGCCACAGGGGAGGCTTTCTTT. It translates to CASRATGEAFF.

The genes are TRBV28 and TRBJ1-2, with TRBD1 as a possible D gene (5 bases). Trimming cost V 2 bases and J 7 bases, with 11 bases left between them. The CDR3 length is 13 residues. Per germline, CDR1 MDHEN and CDR2 SYDVKM. CDR3 loop: CASSLPRQSGYTF. The CDR3 DNA sequence: TGTGCCAGCAGTTTACCGCGACAGTCTGGCTACACCTTC.

A word on this clone: This specimen includes other DNA sequences encoding the same CDR3. The V and J genes are TRBV7-3 and TRBJ2-1; TRBD2 matches 7 bases. The germline V gene has CDR1 SGHTA and CDR2 FQGTGA. This CDR3 is built from 13 residues. J lost 7 bases, V lost 3 bases, and 3 bases had no gene match. Here the CDR3 reads CASSLAGENEQFF. CDR3 sequence (DNA): TGTGCCAGCAGCTTGGCGGGAGAAAATGAGCAGTTCTTC.

This chain links TRBV5-8 with TRBJ2-7; 8 nucleotides align to TRBD2. This CDR3 region has 16 residues. After removal of 0 bases from V and 3 bases from J, the junction contained 8 bases not matched to a gene. Germline V CDR1 and CDR2: SGHTS, YDEGEE. The CDR3 DNA follows: TGTGCCAGCAGCTTGGCTCGCGGGGGGCCGGGCTACGAGCAGTACTTC. Its protein product is CASSLARGGPGYEQYF. The whole variable domain, remainder taken from reference TRBV5-8 and TRBJ2-7, is EAGVTQSPTHLIKTRGQQATLRCSPISGHTSVYWYQQALGLGLQFLLWYDEGEERNRGNFPPRFSGRQFPNYSSELNVNALELEDSALYLCASSLARGGPGYEQYFGPGTRLTVT.

The chain uses TRBV19 and TRBJ1-1; 11 nucleotides agree with TRBD1. Trimming cost V 6 bases and J 5 bases; bases outside gene matches: 8. CDR1 is LNHDA, CDR2 SQIVND, per germline (reference sequence). This CDR3 spans 15 amino acids. CDR3 protein: CASRQTGQGGTEAFF. DNA of the CDR3: TGTGCCAGTAGGCAGACGGGACAGGGGGGGACTGAAGCTTTCTTT.

The chain uses TRBV28 and TRBJ2-7; 9 nucleotides agree with TRBD1. The CDR3 contains 14 residues. From germline, CDR1 is MDHEN and CDR2 SYDVKM. The J segment lost 6 bases and the V segment lost 4 bases, leaving 7 bases of the junction unmatched. The CDR3 loop is CASSSPGQGTEQYF. As DNA, the CDR3 is TGTGCCAGCAGTTCCCCCGGACAGGGGACCGAGCAGTACTTC.

The chain combines TRBV27 with TRBJ1-1, with TRBD1 identical over 7 bases. After removal of 4 bases from V and 6 bases from J, the junction contained 5 bases not matched to a gene. The germline V gene encodes CDR1 MNHEY and CDR2 SMNVEV (reference sequence). The CDR3 sequence is 13 residues long. The DNA for the CDR3 is TGTGCCAGCAGTTCCCAAACAGGGGCTGAAGCTTTCTTT. Protein product: CASSSQTGAEAFF.

The chain uses TRBV5-6 and TRBJ2-7, with 7 bases fitting TRBD1. In germline, CDR1 is SGHDT, CDR2 YYEEEE. V dropped 0 bases and J dropped 5; count of bases not matched to a gene: 2. There are 13 residues in the CDR3. CDR3 amino acids: CASSLGQGHEQYF. The CDR3 DNA is TGTGCCAGCAGCTTGGGACAGGGCCACGAGCAGTACTTC.

This chain uses TRBV6-4 with TRBJ2-6, with 8 bases fitting TRBD2. Looked up from germline, CDR1 is MRHNA and CDR2 is SNTAGT. The CDR3 runs 17 residues. V shed 0 bases and J 1 base; nucleotides not matched to a gene: 2. DNA of the CDR3: TGTGCCAGCAGTGACTCGGCGGGGGGATCTGGGGCCAACGTCCTGACTTTC. It codes for CASSDSAGGSGANVLTF.

Concerning this clone itself: One end of the junction does not line up with germline, which may come from a read error. This chain uses TRBV6-1 with TRBJ2-2; 8 bases match TRBD1. The CDR3 sequence is 16 residues long. CDR1 and CDR2 (germline): MNHNS, SASEGT. The CDR3 loop is CASREDRGLVSGELFF. The CDR3 nucleotides read TGTGCCAGCAGGGAAGACAGGGGTTTAGTATCGGGGGAGCTGTTTTTT.

This chain connects TRBV10-3 to TRBJ2-7; 9 bases line up with TRBD1. V gave up 6 bases and J gave up 6 bases; unmatched junction bases: 6. The CDR3 spans 13 residues. CDR1 is ENHRY and CDR2 is SYGVKD in the germline V gene. CDR3 bases: TGTGCCATCAGACCGGGACAGGGAGGCGAGCAGTACTTC. Residues: CAIRPGQGGEQYF.

The chain links TRBV6-1 to TRBJ1-2; 7 positions match TRBD1. From germline, CDR1 is MNHNS and CDR2 SASEGT. V dropped 7 bases and J dropped 7; count of bases not matched to a gene: 9. This CDR3 has 13 residues. For the CDR3, the DNA is TGTGCCAGCACCTTGACAGGGTATCGTGGCTACACCTTC. Translating it yields CASTLTGYRGYTF.

The chain links TRBV2 to TRBJ2-3, with 9 bases that match TRBD2. CDR3 length: 15 residues. Germline V CDR1 and CDR2: SNHLY, FYNNEI. J was trimmed by 1 base and V by 5 bases; bases with no gene match: 4. This CDR3 reads CASSPAGGGTDTQYF. In DNA form, the CDR3 reads TGTGCCAGCAGTCCAGCGGGGGGAGGCACAGATACGCAGTATTTT.

This clone was detected a few times. The chain has TRBV27 and TRBJ2-6; D is undetermined. The CDR3 spans 13 residues. V lost 6 bases, J lost 12 bases, and 15 bases lay in between. The V gene's germline CDR1 is MNHEY and CDR2 SMNVEV (reference sequence). CDR3 residues: CASRTGSSSVLTF. CDR3 in DNA: TGTGCCAGCAGGACCGGGTCCTCATCCGTCCTGACTTTC.